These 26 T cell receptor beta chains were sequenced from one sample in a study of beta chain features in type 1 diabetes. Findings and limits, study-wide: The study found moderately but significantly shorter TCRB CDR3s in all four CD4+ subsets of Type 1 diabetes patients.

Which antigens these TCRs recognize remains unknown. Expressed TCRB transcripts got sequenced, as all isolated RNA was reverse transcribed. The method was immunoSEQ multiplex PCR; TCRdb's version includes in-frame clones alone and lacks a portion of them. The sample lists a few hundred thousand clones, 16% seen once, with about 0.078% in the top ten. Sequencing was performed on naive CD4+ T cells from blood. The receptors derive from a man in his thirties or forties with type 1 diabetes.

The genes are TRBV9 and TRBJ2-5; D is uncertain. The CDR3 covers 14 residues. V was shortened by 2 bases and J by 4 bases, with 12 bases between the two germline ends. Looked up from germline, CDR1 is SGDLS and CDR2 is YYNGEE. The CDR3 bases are TGTGCCAGCAGCGTGAGTCAACAGTCAGAGACCCAGTACTTC. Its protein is CASSVSQQSETQYF.

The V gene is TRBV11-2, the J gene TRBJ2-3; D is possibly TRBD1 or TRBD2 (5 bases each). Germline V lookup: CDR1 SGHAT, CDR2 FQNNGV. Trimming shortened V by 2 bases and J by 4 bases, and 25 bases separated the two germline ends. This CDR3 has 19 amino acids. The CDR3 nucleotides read TGTGCCAGCAGCTTACTCGGTATGGGGGTGGTCCTCCCCCCAGATACGCAGTATTTT. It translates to CASSLLGMGVVLPPDTQYF.

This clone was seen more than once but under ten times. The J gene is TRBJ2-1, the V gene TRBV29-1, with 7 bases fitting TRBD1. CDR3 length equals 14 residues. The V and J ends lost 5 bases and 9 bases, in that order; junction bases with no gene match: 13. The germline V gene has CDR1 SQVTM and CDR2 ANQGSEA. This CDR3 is CSVQGGAFRVEQFF. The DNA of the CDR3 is TGCAGCGTTCAAGGGGGCGCATTCCGTGTTGAGCAGTTCTTC.

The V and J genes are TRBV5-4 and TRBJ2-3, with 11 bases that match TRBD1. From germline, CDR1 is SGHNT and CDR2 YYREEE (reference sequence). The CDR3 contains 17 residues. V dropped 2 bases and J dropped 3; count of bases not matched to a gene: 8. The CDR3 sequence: CASSLPGQGAGTDTQYF. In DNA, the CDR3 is TGTGCCAGCAGCTTACCCGGACAGGGGGCTGGGACAGATACGCAGTATTTT.

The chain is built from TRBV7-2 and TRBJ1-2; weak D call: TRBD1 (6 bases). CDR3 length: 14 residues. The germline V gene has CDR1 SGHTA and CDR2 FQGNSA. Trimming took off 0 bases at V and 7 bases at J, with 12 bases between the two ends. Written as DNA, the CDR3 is TGTGCCAGCAGCTTAGCGCGGGGGGCCGGTGGCTACACCTTC. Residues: CASSLARGAGGYTF.

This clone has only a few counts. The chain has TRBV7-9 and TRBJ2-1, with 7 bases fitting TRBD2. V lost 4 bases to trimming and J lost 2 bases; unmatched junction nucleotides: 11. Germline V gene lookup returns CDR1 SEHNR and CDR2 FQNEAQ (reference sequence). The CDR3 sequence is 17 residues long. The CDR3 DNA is TGTGCCAGCAGCTCTCTACGGGAGCGGGGCACCTACAATGAGCAGTTCTTC. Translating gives CASSSLRERGTYNEQFF.

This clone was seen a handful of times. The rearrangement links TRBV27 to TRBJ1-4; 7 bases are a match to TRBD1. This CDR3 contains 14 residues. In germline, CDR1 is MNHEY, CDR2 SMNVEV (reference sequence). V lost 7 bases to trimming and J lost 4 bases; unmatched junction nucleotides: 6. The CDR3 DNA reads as TGTGCCAGCACAGACAGGGCTGGTAATGAAAAACTGTTTTTT. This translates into CASTDRAGNEKLFF.

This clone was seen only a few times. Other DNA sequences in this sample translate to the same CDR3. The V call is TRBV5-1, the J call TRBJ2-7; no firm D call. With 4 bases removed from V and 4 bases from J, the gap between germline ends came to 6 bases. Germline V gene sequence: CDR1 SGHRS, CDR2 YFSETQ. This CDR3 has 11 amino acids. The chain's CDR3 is CASSLEYEQYF. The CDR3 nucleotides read TGCGCCAGCAGCCTTGAATACGAGCAGTACTTC. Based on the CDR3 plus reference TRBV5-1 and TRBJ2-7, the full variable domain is KAGVTQTPRYLIKTRGQQVTLSCSPISGHRSVSWYQQTPGQGLQFLFEYFSETQRNKGNFPGRFSGRQFSNSRSEMNVSTLELGDSALYLCASSLEYEQYFGPGTRLTVT.

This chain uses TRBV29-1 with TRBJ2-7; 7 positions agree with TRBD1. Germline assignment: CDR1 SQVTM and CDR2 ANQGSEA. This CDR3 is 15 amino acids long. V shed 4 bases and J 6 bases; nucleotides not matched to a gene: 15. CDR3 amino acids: CSVVAIMGPGGEQYF. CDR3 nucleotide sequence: TGCAGCGTTGTGGCGATTATGGGGCCAGGGGGCGAGCAGTACTTC.

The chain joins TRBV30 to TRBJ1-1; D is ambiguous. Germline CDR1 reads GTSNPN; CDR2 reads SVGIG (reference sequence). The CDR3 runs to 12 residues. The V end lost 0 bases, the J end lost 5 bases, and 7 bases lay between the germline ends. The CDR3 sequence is CAWSVGLTEAFF. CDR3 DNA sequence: TGTGCCTGGAGTGTAGGCTTAACTGAAGCTTTCTTT.

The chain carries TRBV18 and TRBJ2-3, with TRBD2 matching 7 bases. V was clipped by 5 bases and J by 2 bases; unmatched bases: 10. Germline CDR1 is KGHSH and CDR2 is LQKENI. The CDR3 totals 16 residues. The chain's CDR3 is CASSGNRLAVTDTQYF. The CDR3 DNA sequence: TGTGCCAGCTCAGGTAATCGGCTAGCGGTCACAGATACGCAGTATTTT.

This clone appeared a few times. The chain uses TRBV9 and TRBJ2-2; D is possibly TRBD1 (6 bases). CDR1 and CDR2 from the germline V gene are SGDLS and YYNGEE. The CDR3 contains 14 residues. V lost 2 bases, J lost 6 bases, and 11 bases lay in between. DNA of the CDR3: TGTGCCAGCAGCGTGTACAGGGTGTCCGGGGAGCTGTTTTTT. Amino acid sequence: CASSVYRVSGELFF.

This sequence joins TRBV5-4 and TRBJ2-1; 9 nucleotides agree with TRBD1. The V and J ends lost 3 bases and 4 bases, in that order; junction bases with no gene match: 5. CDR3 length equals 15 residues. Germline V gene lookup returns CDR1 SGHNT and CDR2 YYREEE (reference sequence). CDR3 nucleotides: TGTGCCAGCAGCTACACAGGGGGCGCTTACAATGAGCAGTTCTTC. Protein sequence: CASSYTGGAYNEQFF. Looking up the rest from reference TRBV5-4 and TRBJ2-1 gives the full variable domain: ETGVTQSPTHLIKTRGQQVTLRCSSQSGHNTVSWYQQALGQGPQFIFQYYREEENGRGNFPPRFSGLQFPNYSSELNVNALELDDSALYLCASSYTGGAYNEQFFGPGTRLTVL.

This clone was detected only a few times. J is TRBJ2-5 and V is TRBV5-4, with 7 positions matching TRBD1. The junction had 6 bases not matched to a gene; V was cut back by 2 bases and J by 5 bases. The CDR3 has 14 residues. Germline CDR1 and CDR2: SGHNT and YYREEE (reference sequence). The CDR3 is CASSLEGARETQYF. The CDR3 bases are TGTGCCAGCAGCTTAGAGGGGGCGCGGGAGACCCAGTACTTC.

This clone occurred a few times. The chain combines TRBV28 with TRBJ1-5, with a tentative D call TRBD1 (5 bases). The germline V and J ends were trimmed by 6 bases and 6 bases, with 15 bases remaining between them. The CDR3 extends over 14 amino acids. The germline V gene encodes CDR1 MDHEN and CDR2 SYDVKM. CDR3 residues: CASRDGTWRQPQHF. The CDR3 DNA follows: TGTGCCAGCAGGGACGGGACTTGGCGTCAGCCCCAGCATTTT.

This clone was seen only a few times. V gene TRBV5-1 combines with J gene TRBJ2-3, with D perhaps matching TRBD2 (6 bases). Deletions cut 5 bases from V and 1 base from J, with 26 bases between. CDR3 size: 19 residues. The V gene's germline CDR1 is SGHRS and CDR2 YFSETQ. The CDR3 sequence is CASSKEKAGRLLGTDTQYF. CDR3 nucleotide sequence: TGCGCCAGCAGTAAGGAGAAGGCGGGAAGGCTTCTAGGCACAGATACGCAGTATTTT. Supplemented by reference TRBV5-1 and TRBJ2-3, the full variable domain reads KAGVTQTPRYLIKTRGQQVTLSCSPISGHRSVSWYQQTPGQGLQFLFEYFSETQRNKGNFPGRFSGRQFSNSRSEMNVSTLELGDSALYLCASSKEKAGRLLGTDTQYFGPGTRLTVL.

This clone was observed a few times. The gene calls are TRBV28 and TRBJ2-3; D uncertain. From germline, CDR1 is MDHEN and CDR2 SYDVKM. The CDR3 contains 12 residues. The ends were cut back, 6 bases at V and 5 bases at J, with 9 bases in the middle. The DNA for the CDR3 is TGTGCCAGCAGCCCTGGTGGAGATACGCAGTATTTT. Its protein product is CASSPGGDTQYF. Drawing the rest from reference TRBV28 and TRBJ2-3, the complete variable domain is DVKVTQSSRYLVKRTGEKVFLECVQDMDHENMFWYRQDPGLGLRLIYFSYDVKMKEKGDIPEGYSVSREKKERFSLILESASTNQTSMYLCASSPGGDTQYFGPGTRLTVL.

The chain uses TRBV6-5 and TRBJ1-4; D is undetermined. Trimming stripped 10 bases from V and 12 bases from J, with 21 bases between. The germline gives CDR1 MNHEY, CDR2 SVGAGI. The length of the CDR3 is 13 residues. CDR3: CATAARRDAELFF. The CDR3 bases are TGTGCCACCGCCGCCAGACGTGATGCGGAACTGTTTTTT.

The CDR3 DNA sequence: TGTGCCAGCAGCTTAGCGTCCCTTAGCGACGAGCAGTACTTC. The encoded protein is CASSLASLSDEQYF. This sequence joins TRBV7-2 and TRBJ2-7, with D perhaps TRBD2 (5 bases). The CDR3 sequence is 14 residues long. Germline V CDR1 and CDR2: SGHTA, FQGNSA. V shed 0 bases and J shed 5 bases, with 11 bases lying between them.

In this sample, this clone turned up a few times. CDR3 residues: CAWAHRGAAKNIQYF. The CDR3 DNA sequence: TGTGCCTGGGCCCACAGGGGGGCCGCCAAAAACATTCAGTACTTC. J is TRBJ2-4 and V is TRBV30; TRBD1 matches at 8 bases. The CDR3 is made up of 15 amino acids. With V trimmed by 5 bases and J by 1 base, 7 bases remained unmatched. Germline-derived CDR1 and CDR2 are GTSNPN and SVGIG (reference sequence).

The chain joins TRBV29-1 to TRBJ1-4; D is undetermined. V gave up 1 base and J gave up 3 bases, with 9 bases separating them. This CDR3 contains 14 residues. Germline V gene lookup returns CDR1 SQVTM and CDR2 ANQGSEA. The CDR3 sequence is CSVEGDRANEKLFF. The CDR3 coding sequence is TGCAGCGTTGAAGGGGATCGAGCTAATGAAAAACTGTTTTTT.

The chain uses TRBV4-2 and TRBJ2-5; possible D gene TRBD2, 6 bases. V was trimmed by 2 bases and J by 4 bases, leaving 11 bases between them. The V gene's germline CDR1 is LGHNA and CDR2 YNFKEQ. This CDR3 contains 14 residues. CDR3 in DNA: TGTGCCAGCAGCCAAAACGGGGGTACAGAGACCCAGTACTTC. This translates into CASSQNGGTETQYF.

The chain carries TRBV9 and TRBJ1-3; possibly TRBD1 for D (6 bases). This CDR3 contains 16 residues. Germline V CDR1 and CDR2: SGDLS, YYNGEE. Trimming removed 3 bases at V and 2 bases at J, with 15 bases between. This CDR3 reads CASSGNTGPAGNTIYF. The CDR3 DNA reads TGTGCCAGCAGCGGAAATACAGGGCCAGCTGGAAACACCATATATTTT. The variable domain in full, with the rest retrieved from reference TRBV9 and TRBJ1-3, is DSGVTQTPKHLITATGQRVTLRCSPRSGDLSVYWYQQSLDQGLQFLIQYYNGEERAKGNILERFSAQQFPDLHSELNLSSLELGDSALYFCASSGNTGPAGNTIYFGEGSWLTVV.

The CDR3 spells CASSEERLYGYTF. The CDR3 DNA is TGTGCCAGCAGTGAAGAGAGATTATATGGCTACACCTTC. The chain combines TRBV2 with TRBJ1-2; no definite D call. The CDR3 has 13 amino acids. V lost 1 base to trimming and J lost 5 bases, with 8 bases between them. Germline V gene data show CDR1 as SNHLY and CDR2 as FYNNEI.

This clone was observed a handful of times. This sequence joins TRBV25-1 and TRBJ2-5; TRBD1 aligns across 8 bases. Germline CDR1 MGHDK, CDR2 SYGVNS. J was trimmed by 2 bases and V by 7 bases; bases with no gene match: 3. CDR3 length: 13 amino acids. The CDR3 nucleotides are TGTGCCAGCACAAGACAGGGGCAAGAGACCCAGTACTTC. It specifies CASTRQGQETQYF.

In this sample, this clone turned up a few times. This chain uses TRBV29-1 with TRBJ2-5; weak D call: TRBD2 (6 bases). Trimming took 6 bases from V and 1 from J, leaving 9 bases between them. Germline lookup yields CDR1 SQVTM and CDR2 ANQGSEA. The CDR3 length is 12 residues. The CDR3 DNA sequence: TGCAGCGTGACTAGGACCCAAGAGACCCAGTACTTC. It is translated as CSVTRTQETQYF.